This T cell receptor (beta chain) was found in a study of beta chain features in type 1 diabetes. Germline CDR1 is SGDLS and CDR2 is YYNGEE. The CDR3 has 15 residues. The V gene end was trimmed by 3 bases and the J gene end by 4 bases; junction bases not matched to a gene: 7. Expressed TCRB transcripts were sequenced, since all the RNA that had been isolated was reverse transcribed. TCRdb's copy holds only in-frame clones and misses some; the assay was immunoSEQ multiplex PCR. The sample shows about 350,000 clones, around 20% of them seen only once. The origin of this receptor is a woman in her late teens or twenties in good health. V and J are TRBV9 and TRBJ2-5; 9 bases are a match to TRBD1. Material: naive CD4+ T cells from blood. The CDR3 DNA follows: TGTGCCAGCAGCGAGGGGGGACAGGGCGGAGAGACCCAGTACTTC. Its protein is CASSEGGQGGETQYF.